The 4 T cell receptor beta chains below were found in one sample sequenced in a study of T-cell memory formation after mild COVID-19. TCRdb passed the 5' RACE reads through MiXCR, listing each CDR3 protein once. The table records about 200,000 distinct CDR3 sequences, about 17% of them present only once. Sequenced input: PBMCs or a T cell subset sorted from them (not recorded which). Every receptor here comes from an adult woman who had mild COVID-19 (a few samples of this study predate the infection). Cell type and time point are not known.

V gene TRBV29-1 combines with J gene TRBJ2-7; no clear D gene. Between the trimmed V and J ends, which lost 5 bases and 0 bases, there was a span of 14 bases. CDR1 and CDR2 (germline): SQVTM, ANQGSEA. There are 14 residues in the CDR3. CDR3 sequence reads: CSVMPGLHSYEQYF. The CDR3 bases are TGCAGCGTTATGCCGGGCCTGCACTCCTACGAGCAGTACTTC.

The chain couples TRBV29-1 to TRBJ1-1; 7 positions agree with TRBD1. Germline values: CDR1 SQVTM, CDR2 ANQGSEA. Unmatched junction bases numbered 4, after V lost 6 bases and J lost 0 bases. The CDR3 sequence is 13 residues long. CDR3: CSVADRLNTEAFF. The CDR3 nucleotides read TGCAGCGTAGCGGACAGGTTGAACACTGAAGCTTTCTTT.

There are a few counts of this clonotype. The rearrangement links TRBV12-3 or TRBV12-4 to TRBJ2-1; 10 bases fit TRBD1. J gave up 7 bases and V 6 bases, and 9 bases lay outside the gene matches. The CDR3 totals 15 residues. The CDR3 loop is CASRADRGRRNEQFF. The CDR3 bases are TGTGCCAGCAGGGCTGACAGGGGGCGCCGGAATGAGCAGTTCTTC.

V and J are TRBV18 and TRBJ2-2, with D possibly being TRBD1 (6 bases). Germline values: CDR1 KGHSH, CDR2 LQKENI. Trimming pared 4 bases from V and 1 base from J, leaving 7 bases between. The CDR3 is made up of 14 amino acids. The CDR3 DNA sequence: TGTGCCAGCTCACGGGGACAGAACACCGGGGAGCTGTTTTTT. Protein: CASSRGQNTGELFF.